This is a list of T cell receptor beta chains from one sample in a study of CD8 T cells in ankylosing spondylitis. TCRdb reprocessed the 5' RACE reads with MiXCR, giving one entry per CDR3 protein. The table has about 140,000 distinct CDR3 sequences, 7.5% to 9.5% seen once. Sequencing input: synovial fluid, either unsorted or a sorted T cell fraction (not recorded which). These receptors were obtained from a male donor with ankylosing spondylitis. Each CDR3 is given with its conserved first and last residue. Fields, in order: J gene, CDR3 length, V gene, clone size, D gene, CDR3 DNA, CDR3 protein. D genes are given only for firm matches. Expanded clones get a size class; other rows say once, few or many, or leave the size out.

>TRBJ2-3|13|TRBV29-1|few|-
TGCAGCGTGAGGCAGCCTAGCACAGATACGCAGTATTTT
CSVRQPSTDTQYF
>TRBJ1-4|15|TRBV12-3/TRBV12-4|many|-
TGTGCCAGCAGTTTTGGTACTGCAACTAATGAAAAACTGTTTTTT
CASSFGTATNEKLFF
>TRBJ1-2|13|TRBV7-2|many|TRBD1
TGTGCCAGCTCCGAGGGGGCGAACTATGGCTACACCTTC
CASSEGANYGYTF
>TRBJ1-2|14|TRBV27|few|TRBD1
TGTGCCAGCAGCGGACAGGGGGCTATCTATGGCTACACCTTC
CASSGQGAIYGYTF
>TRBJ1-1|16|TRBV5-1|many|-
TGCGCCAGCAGCTTGTCGTTGGGACTGGGGAACACTGAAGCTTTCTTT
CASSLSLGLGNTEAFF
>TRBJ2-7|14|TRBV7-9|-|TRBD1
TGTGCCAGCAGCTGGACAGGGGTCTCAGGCGAGCAGTACTTC
CASSWTGVSGEQYF
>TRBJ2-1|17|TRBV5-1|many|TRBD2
TGCGCCAGCAGCTCCACCCCCCCGACGGGGGGTCCCCCGATCGACCAGTTC
CASSSTPPTGGPPIDQF
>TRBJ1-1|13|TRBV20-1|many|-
TGCAGTGCTAGTAAGGGGATGAACACTGAAGCTTTCTTT
CSASKGMNTEAFF
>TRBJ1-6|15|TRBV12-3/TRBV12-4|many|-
TGTGCCAGCAGTTTAGTCAGGGCAAGGCATTCACCCCTCCACTTT
CASSLVRARHSPLHF
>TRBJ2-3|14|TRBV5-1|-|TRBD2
TGCGCCAGCAGCGAGGGGACTAGCTCCAATACGCAGTATTTT
CASSEGTSSNTQYF
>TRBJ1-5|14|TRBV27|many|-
TGTGCCAGTGCGGATCTTTATAGCAATCAGCCCCAGCATTTT
CASADLYSNQPQHF
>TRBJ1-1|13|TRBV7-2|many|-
TGTGCCAGCAGCTTTAACGAGGGGGTGCGGGGTTTCTTT
CASSFNEGVRGFF
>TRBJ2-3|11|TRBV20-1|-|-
TGCAGCGGGGACAGCACAGATACGCAGTATTTT
CSGDSTDTQYF
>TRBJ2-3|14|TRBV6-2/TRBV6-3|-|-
TGTGCCAGCAGTTATGCTGGGCTCACAGATACGCAGTATTTT
CASSYAGLTDTQYF
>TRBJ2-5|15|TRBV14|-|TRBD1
TGTGCCAGCAGCCGATGGACAGGGGGCGGAGAGACCCAGTACTTC
CASSRWTGGGETQYF
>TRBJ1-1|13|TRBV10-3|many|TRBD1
TGTGCCGCCCGGGACAGCTCTAACACTGAAGCTTTCTTT
CAARDSSNTEAFF
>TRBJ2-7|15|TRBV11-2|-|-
TGTGCCAGCAGCTTAGCCCCCGGACCGGGATGGAAGCAGTACTTC
CASSLAPGPGWKQYF
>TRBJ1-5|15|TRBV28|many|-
TGTGCCAGCAGTTTTGAGGGGCGAGCCATTCAGCCCCAGCATTTT
CASSFEGRAIQPQHF
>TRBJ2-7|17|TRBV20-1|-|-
TGCAGTGCTATACATCCTGGGTCTGCTAGAACATCCTACGAGCAGTACTTC
CSAIHPGSARTSYEQYF
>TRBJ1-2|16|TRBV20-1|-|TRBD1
TGCAGTGCTAGAGGGAGTAGGACAGGGATGGCGCGGGGCTACACCTTC
CSARGSRTGMARGYTF
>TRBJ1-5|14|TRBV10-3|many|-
TGTGCCATCAGTACGGACAGCAGCAATCAGCCCCAGCATTTT
CAISTDSSNQPQHF
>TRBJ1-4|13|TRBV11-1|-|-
TGTGCCAGCAGCTTACCTGGGGGAGAAAAACTGTTTTTT
CASSLPGGEKLFF
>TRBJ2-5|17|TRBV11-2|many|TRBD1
TGTGCCAGCAGCTTAGATCAGGGGGACGTAGGCGGGGAGACCCAGTACTTC
CASSLDQGDVGGETQYF
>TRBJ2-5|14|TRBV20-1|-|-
TGCAGTGCTAGACTTGCCCATCGGAGAGAGACCCAGTACTTC
CSARLAHRRETQYF
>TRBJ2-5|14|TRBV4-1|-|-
TGCGCCAGCAGCCGCGGGGAAACGGGGGAGACCCAGTACTTC
CASSRGETGETQYF
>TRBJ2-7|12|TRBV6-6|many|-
TGTGCCAGCAGTTACGGTCGCGACGAGCAGTACTTC
CASSYGRDEQYF
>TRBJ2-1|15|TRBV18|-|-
TGTGCCAGCTCACCGTGGACCCGAGGGTATAATGAGCAGTTCTTC
CASSPWTRGYNEQFF
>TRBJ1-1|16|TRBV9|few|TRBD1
TGTGCCAGCAGCCGGGGACAGGGCCGAGGGTACACTGAAGCTTTCTTT
CASSRGQGRGYTEAFF
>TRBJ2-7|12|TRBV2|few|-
TGTGCCAGCAGTGAAGCGGGGGACGAGCAGTACTTC
CASSEAGDEQYF
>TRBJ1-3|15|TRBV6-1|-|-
TGTGCCAGCAGGCGCGTCCGGAGCTCTGGAAACACCATATATTTT
CASRRVRSSGNTIYF
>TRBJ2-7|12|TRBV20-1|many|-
TGCAGTGCTAGTATGTTTCCCTACGAGCAGTACTTC
CSASMFPYEQYF
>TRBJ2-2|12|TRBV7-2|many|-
TGTGCCAGCAGCTTAGCGATCGGGGAGCTGTTTTTT
CASSLAIGELFF
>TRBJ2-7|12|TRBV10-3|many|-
TGTGCCATCAGCCGGTCGGACTACGAGCAGTACTTC
CAISRSDYEQYF
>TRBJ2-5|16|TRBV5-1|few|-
TGCGCCAGCAGCCCGATACCGGGCACCGGTTCAGAGACCCAGTACTTC
CASSPIPGTGSETQYF
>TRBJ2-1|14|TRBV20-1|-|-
TGCAGTGCTAGAGATAGGGCCTCCGGCAATGAGCAGTTCTTC
CSARDRASGNEQFF
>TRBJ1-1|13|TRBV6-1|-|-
TGTGCCAGCAGTGAACGGGGGGGACTGGAAGCTTTCTTT
CASSERGGLEAFF
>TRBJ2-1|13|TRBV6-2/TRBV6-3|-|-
TGTGCCAGCAGTTACTCGACAGGTCAAGACCAGTTCTTC
CASSYSTGQDQFF
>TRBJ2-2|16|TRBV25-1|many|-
TGTGCCAGCAGTGACCAAAGGGACAAGAACACCGGGGAGCTGTTTTTT
CASSDQRDKNTGELFF
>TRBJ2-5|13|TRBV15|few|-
TGTGCCACCAGCAGATCTGGGGAAGAGACCCAGTACTTC
CATSRSGEETQYF
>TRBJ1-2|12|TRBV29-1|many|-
TGCAGCGTTGGATACGGGACTTATGGCTACACCTTC
CSVGYGTYGYTF
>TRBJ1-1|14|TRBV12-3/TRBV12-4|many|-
TGTGCCAGCACTCCGACAGAAATGAACACTGAAGCTTTCTTT
CASTPTEMNTEAFF
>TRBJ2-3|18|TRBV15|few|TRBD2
TGTGCCACCAGCAGGACCCTAGCTAGCGGGAGAAGGGAAGATACGCAGTATTTT
CATSRTLASGRREDTQYF
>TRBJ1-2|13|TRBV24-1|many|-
TGTGCCACCAGTGAAGACTTTAACTATGGCTACACCTTC
CATSEDFNYGYTF